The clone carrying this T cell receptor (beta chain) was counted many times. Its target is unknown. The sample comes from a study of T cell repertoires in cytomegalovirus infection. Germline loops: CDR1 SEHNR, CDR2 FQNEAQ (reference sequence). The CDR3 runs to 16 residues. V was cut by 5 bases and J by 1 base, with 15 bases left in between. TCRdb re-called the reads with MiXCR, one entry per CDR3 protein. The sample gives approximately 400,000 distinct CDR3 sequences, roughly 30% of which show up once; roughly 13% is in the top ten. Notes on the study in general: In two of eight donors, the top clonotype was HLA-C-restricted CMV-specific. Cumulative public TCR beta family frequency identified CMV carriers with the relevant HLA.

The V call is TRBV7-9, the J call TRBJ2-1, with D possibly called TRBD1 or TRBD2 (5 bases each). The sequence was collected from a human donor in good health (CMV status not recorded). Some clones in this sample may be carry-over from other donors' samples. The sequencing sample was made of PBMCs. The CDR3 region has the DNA TGTGCCAGCAGCCCAACGGGGACCGCTTCCTACAATGAGCAGTTCTTC. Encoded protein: CASSPTGTASYNEQFF.